Presented here are 19 T cell receptor beta chains from one specimen sequenced in a study of glioma-infiltrating T cells after dendritic cell vaccination (dated by TCRdb to 2015 to 2016). Library method: the immunoSEQ multiplex PCR assay. In its TCRdb copy, this immuneACCESS table keeps in-frame sequences only and misses some clones. Where compared with another copy, unresolved V genes explain less than half of these, and the others have no known cause. The sample table contains roughly 90,000 clones; only one count was recorded for around 86% of them. The ten largest clones capture approximately 14% of the sample. This sample comprised blood, obtained before dendritic cell vaccination. The receptors stem from a human donor with glioblastoma.

This clone was observed once. The CDR3 DNA is TGCGCCAGCAGCCCTAGGGGTGTGAATGGCCAGCCCCAGCATTTT. Its protein product is CASSPRGVNGQPQHF. The chain is built from TRBV5-1 and TRBJ1-5; D is perhaps TRBD1 (5 bases). Germline assignment: CDR1 SGHRS and CDR2 YFSETQ. Between the trimmed V and J ends, which lost 4 bases and 7 bases, there was a span of 18 bases. There are 15 residues in the CDR3.

This chain joins TRBV27 and TRBJ1-5, with a weak D call TRBD1 (6 bases). CDR3 length equals 15 residues. Germline loops: CDR1 MNHEY, CDR2 SMNVEV (reference sequence). The V and J ends lost 5 bases and 2 bases respectively, with 13 bases between them. The CDR3 is CASSRTGYGNQPQHF. In nucleotides, the CDR3 is TGTGCCAGCAGTAGAACAGGGTACGGCAATCAGCCCCAGCATTTT.

The CDR3, as DNA: TGTGCCAGCAGCTACCCTAGCTCCGGGGAGCTGTTTTTT. Its translation: CASSYPSSGELFF. The chain has TRBV7-9 and TRBJ2-2; D may be TRBD2 (5 bases). Trimming removed 4 bases at V and 6 bases at J, with 9 bases between. Germline V gives CDR1 SEHNR, CDR2 FQNEAQ (reference sequence). This CDR3 is 13 amino acids long.

This clone is a singleton in its sample. The chain joins TRBV7-9 to TRBJ1-4; 7 bases agree with TRBD1. Looked up from germline, CDR1 is SEHNR and CDR2 is FQNEAQ (reference sequence). The CDR3 totals 14 residues. V gave up 5 bases and J gave up 7 bases; unmatched junction bases: 7. The CDR3 here is CASSLQGVSEKLFF. The CDR3 DNA reads as TGTGCCAGCAGCCTGCAGGGGGTCAGTGAAAAACTGTTTTTT.

The chain has TRBV9 and TRBJ1-2; D is ambiguous. Germline V gene lookup returns CDR1 SGDLS and CDR2 YYNGEE. This CDR3 contains 12 residues. V gave up 0 bases and J gave up 8 bases, with 8 bases separating them. CDR3 in amino acids: CASSVVSRGYTF. The CDR3 DNA is TGTGCCAGCAGCGTAGTGTCGCGGGGCTACACCTTC.

This chain uses TRBV27 with TRBJ2-7; 11 bases line up with TRBD2. V lost 4 bases, J lost 0 bases, and 17 bases stayed unmatched. The CDR3 totals 20 residues. The germline gives CDR1 MNHEY, CDR2 SMNVEV (reference sequence). CDR3 coding DNA: TGTGCCAGCAGTTCATCAAATCCCGTTGGACTAGCGGGTTACTCCTACGAGCAGTACTTC. It codes for CASSSSNPVGLAGYSYEQYF.

The chain employs TRBV7-2 and TRBJ2-7; possibly TRBD2 for D (5 bases). Germline V lookup: CDR1 SGHTA, CDR2 FQGNSA. This CDR3 is 11 amino acids long. Trimming took 6 bases from V and 7 from J, leaving 10 bases between them. CDR3 bases: TGTGCCAGCAGATCAGGCGGGGAGCAGTACTTC. As protein: CASRSGGEQYF.

V usage is TRBV15 and J usage is TRBJ2-7; the D gene is possibly TRBD2 (5 bases). V was cut by 0 bases and J by 2 bases, with 14 bases left in between. The CDR3 has 16 residues. Germline CDR1 is LNHNV and CDR2 is YYDKDF (reference sequence). CDR3 in amino acids: CATSRDHNPGTYEQYF. DNA for the CDR3: TGTGCCACCAGCAGAGATCACAACCCGGGAACCTACGAGCAGTACTTC.

V usage is TRBV7-9 and J usage is TRBJ2-3; 11 nucleotides match TRBD1. This CDR3 region has 17 residues. Germline lookup yields CDR1 SEHNR and CDR2 FQNEAQ (reference sequence). The ends lost 1 base at V and 6 bases at J; junction bases unmatched: 9. The CDR3 loop reads CASSLGTGGRGVDTQYF. CDR3 bases: TGTGCCAGCAGCTTAGGGACAGGGGGCCGTGGGGTGGATACGCAGTATTTT. Full variable domain (missing parts from reference TRBV7-9 and TRBJ2-3): DTGVSQNPRHKITKRGQNVTFRCDPISEHNRLYWYRQTLGQGPEFLTYFQNEAQLEKSRLLSDRFSAERPKGSFSTLEIQRTEQGDSAMYLCASSLGTGGRGVDTQYFGPGTRLTVL.

V usage is TRBV5-4 and J usage is TRBJ1-1; 7 positions agree with TRBD1. The V gene's germline CDR1 is SGHNT and CDR2 YYREEE (reference sequence). The CDR3 extends over 15 amino acids. Unmatched junction bases numbered 6, after V lost 4 bases and J lost 0 bases. The CDR3 DNA reads TGTGCCAGCAGCGGTGGACAGGCAATGAACACTGAAGCTTTCTTT. Amino acid sequence: CASSGGQAMNTEAFF. The complete variable domain, with remaining parts taken from reference TRBV5-4 and TRBJ1-1, reads ETGVTQSPTHLIKTRGQQVTLRCSSQSGHNTVSWYQQALGQGPQFIFQYYREEENGRGNFPPRFSGLQFPNYSSELNVNALELDDSALYLCASSGGQAMNTEAFFGQGTRLTVV.

V and J are TRBV5-8 and TRBJ2-1; TRBD2 might be the D (5 bases). Trimming pared 5 bases from V and 10 bases from J, leaving 16 bases between. Germline V lookup: CDR1 SGHTS, CDR2 YDEGEE. This CDR3 comprises 13 residues. CDR3: CASSPPPGIEQFF. The CDR3 DNA follows: TGTGCCAGCAGTCCACCCCCGGGGATCGAGCAGTTCTTC.

V usage is TRBV4-2 and J usage is TRBJ1-4, with 7 bases matching TRBD1. V lost 3 bases, J lost 3 bases, and 7 bases stayed unmatched. CDR3 length: 16 residues. The germline gives CDR1 LGHNA, CDR2 YNFKEQ. CDR3 sequence: CASSQTTGQPNEKLFF. CDR3 coding DNA: TGTGCCAGCAGCCAGACGACGGGACAGCCTAATGAAAAACTGTTTTTT.

The rearrangement joins TRBV7-9 to TRBJ1-4; D ambiguous. The CDR3 length is 16 residues. V lost 2 bases and J lost 7, with 17 bases in between. Germline lookup yields CDR1 SEHNR and CDR2 FQNEAQ (reference sequence). Here the CDR3 DNA reads TGTGCCAGCAGCTTACTCGGCGGGATGCAACGTGAAAAACTGTTTTTT. Its protein is CASSLLGGMQREKLFF.

This clone was seen a single time. The chain recombines TRBV4-1 with TRBJ2-2; D possibly corresponds to TRBD1 (5 bases). Trimming removed 4 bases at V and 2 bases at J, with 8 bases between. Germline V lookup: CDR1 MGHRA, CDR2 YSYEKL. This CDR3 is 14 amino acids long. CDR3 loop: CASSPTGNTGELFF. The CDR3 DNA follows: TGCGCCAGCAGCCCAACAGGCAACACCGGGGAGCTGTTTTTT.

V usage is TRBV28 and J usage is TRBJ2-7, with D perhaps matching TRBD2 (5 bases). The germline CDR1 and CDR2 sequences are MDHEN and SYDVKM. V shed 6 bases and J shed 0 bases, with 18 bases lying between them. The CDR3 covers 16 residues. CDR3 sequence reads: CASSEYGAASSYEQYF. The DNA for the CDR3 is TGTGCCAGCAGCGAGTACGGAGCGGCAAGCTCCTACGAGCAGTACTTC.

This chain links TRBV9 with TRBJ1-6; 8 bases are shared with TRBD1. This CDR3 is 14 amino acids long. V shed 2 bases and J 13 bases; nucleotides not matched to a gene: 8. CDR1 SGDLS and CDR2 YYNGEE come from the germline V gene. DNA of the CDR3: TGTGCCAGCAGCGTTGGGGACAGGCCTTCGCCCCTCCACTTT. The encoded protein is CASSVGDRPSPLHF. The whole variable domain, filled in from reference TRBV9 and TRBJ1-6, reads DSGVTQTPKHLITATGQRVTLRCSPRSGDLSVYWYQQSLDQGLQFLIQYYNGEERAKGNILERFSAQQFPDLHSELNLSSLELGDSALYFCASSVGDRPSPLHFGNGTRLTVT.

The J gene is TRBJ2-1, the V gene TRBV19; 7 bases agree with TRBD2. Trimming cost V 3 bases and J 1 base; bases outside gene matches: 6. Germline-derived CDR1 and CDR2 are LNHDA and SQIVND (reference sequence). The CDR3 is 16 residues long. CDR3 in DNA: TGTGCCAGTAGTATGTTTGGGGGGGGGTCCTACAATGAGCAGTTCTTC. The encoded protein is CASSMFGGGSYNEQFF.

The chain links TRBV27 to TRBJ2-2; D perhaps matches TRBD1 (5 bases). The CDR3 has 16 amino acids. CDR1 is MNHEY, CDR2 SMNVEV, per germline (reference sequence). V was cut by 0 bases and J by 1 base, with 9 bases left in between. The CDR3 protein is CASSLSPQENTGELFF. CDR3 nucleotide sequence: TGTGCCAGCAGTTTATCACCACAGGAGAACACCGGGGAGCTGTTTTTT.

The chain joins TRBV9 to TRBJ1-2, with 8 bases identical to TRBD1. J was trimmed by 2 bases and V by 0 bases; bases with no gene match: 6. This CDR3 region has 16 residues. Germline V CDR1 and CDR2: SGDLS, YYNGEE. CDR3 sequence: CASSVEVTGENYGYTF. The CDR3 DNA is TGTGCCAGCAGCGTAGAAGTGACAGGGGAGAACTATGGCTACACCTTC.